These 28 T cell receptor beta chains were all obtained from the same sample, sequenced in a study of blood T cells in healthy people across ages. Then a second PCR, running roughly 7 to 11 cycles, was carried out with a sample-barcoded 5' primer and a J-beta primer mix. TCRdb redid the calling of the 5' RACE reads with MiXCR, one entry per CDR3 protein. This table has over 1.5 million distinct CDR3 sequences, roughly 50% appearing once. The sequencing sample was made of blood. These receptors came from a woman in her 40s in good health.

V usage is TRBV29-1 and J usage is TRBJ1-5, with 8 bases matching TRBD1. Germline V gene data show CDR1 as SQVTM and CDR2 as ANQGSEA. V shed 5 bases and J 2 bases; nucleotides not matched to a gene: 8. The CDR3 is 15 amino acids. CDR3 sequence: CSVQTGVVGNQPQHF. For the CDR3, the DNA is TGCAGCGTTCAGACAGGGGTGGTAGGCAATCAGCCCCAGCATTTT. Full variable domain (missing parts from reference TRBV29-1 and TRBJ1-5): SAVISQKPSRDICQRGTSLTIQCQVDSQVTMMFWYRQQPGQSLTLIATANQGSEATYESGFVIDKFPISRPNLTFSTLTVSNMSPEDSSIYLCSVQTGVVGNQPQHFGDGTRLSIL.

The V call is TRBV6-2 or TRBV6-3, the J call TRBJ1-4; D gene uncertain. V lost 8 bases and J lost 6, with 10 bases in between. Germline V gene lookup returns CDR1 MNHEY and CDR2 SVGEGT. The length of the CDR3 is 12 residues. Here the CDR3 DNA reads TGTGCCAGCTCGGTCCACCATGAAAAACTGTTTTTT. This sequence encodes CASSVHHEKLFF.

The chain uses TRBV20-1 and TRBJ2-5; tentatively, D is TRBD1 or TRBD2 (6 bases each). Germline CDR1 DFQATT, CDR2 SNEGSKA (reference sequence). The V end was cut by 8 bases, the J end by 4 bases, with 20 bases between. The CDR3 contains 14 residues. CDR3: CSHRPGASVETQYF. The CDR3 DNA reads as TGCAGTCACCGGCCGGGGGCGTCCGTAGAGACCCAGTACTTC.

This clonotype has a handful of counts. V and J are TRBV20-1 and TRBJ2-7; D call uncertain. With 0 bases removed from V and 4 bases from J, the gap between germline ends came to 4 bases. The V gene's germline CDR1 is DFQATT and CDR2 SNEGSKA (reference sequence). The CDR3 has 11 amino acids. This CDR3 is CSAREQYEQYF. CDR3 sequence (DNA): TGCAGTGCTAGAGAACAGTACGAGCAGTACTTC.

This chain's CDR3 is CASSPEPGFSYGYTF. The CDR3 DNA follows: TGTGCCAGCAGCCCAGAACCGGGTTTTTCCTATGGCTACACCTTC. The V call is TRBV9, the J call TRBJ1-2; no clear D. Per germline, CDR1 SGDLS and CDR2 YYNGEE. The length of the CDR3 is 15 residues. V lost 4 bases to trimming and J lost 4 bases, with 17 bases between them.

The chain has TRBV7-3 and TRBJ2-4; the D is unclear. Germline-derived CDR1 and CDR2 are SGHTA and FQGTGA. The length of the CDR3 is 12 residues. Trimming cost V 3 bases and J 2 bases, with 2 bases left between them. The CDR3: CASSFSKNIQYF. CDR3 in DNA: TGTGCCAGCAGCTTCTCCAAAAACATTCAGTACTTC.

This clonotype has only a few counts. As DNA, the CDR3 is TGTGCCAGCAGTTTGCTCCGCACAGGCTCCTACAATGAGCAGTTCTTC. This gives the protein CASSLLRTGSYNEQFF. The rearrangement uses TRBV27 and TRBJ2-1; a weak D match, TRBD1 (5 bases). The CDR3 sequence is 16 residues long. Germline CDR1 reads MNHEY; CDR2 reads SMNVEV (reference sequence). Trimming left V 3 bases short and J 0 bases short, with 12 bases between.

The CDR3 coding sequence is TGTGCCAGCAGAGACCCAGGAGCACACAATGAGCAGTACTTC. Encoded protein: CASRDPGAHNEQYF. The chain links TRBV28 to TRBJ2-4; D call uncertain. V lost 6 bases and J lost 13, with 22 bases in between. This CDR3 has 14 amino acids. CDR1 is MDHEN and CDR2 is SYDVKM in the germline V gene.

Many counts were recorded for this clonotype. This rearrangement joins TRBV29-1 to TRBJ2-1; TRBD2 is a possible D gene (5 bases). Germline values: CDR1 SQVTM, CDR2 ANQGSEA. CDR3 length: 13 amino acids. Trimming pared 5 bases from V and 0 bases from J, leaving 8 bases between. CDR3 sequence (DNA): TGCAGCGTTCGGGATATCTCCTACAATGAGCAGTTCTTC. Protein sequence: CSVRDISYNEQFF.

V usage is TRBV11-1 and J usage is TRBJ2-3; D might be TRBD1 (5 bases). The CDR3 covers 12 residues. Looked up from germline, CDR1 is SGHAT and CDR2 is FQDESV (reference sequence). Trimming stripped 9 bases from V and 3 bases from J, with 10 bases between. This chain's CDR3 is CASRRQTDTQYF. DNA for the CDR3: TGTGCCAGTAGAAGACAGACAGATACGCAGTATTTT.

The chain carries TRBV10-3 and TRBJ2-1, with TRBD1 identical over 8 bases. V was clipped by 1 base and J by 13 bases; unmatched bases: 15. The CDR3 runs 16 residues. Germline loops: CDR1 ENHRY, CDR2 SYGVKD. CDR3: CAISELGQGLDETQFF. The DNA of the CDR3 is TGTGCCATCAGTGAGTTAGGACAGGGTTTAGATGAGACCCAGTTCTTC.

The J gene is TRBJ2-3, the V gene TRBV3-1; possibly TRBD2 for D (6 bases). Germline assignment: CDR1 LGHDT and CDR2 YNNKEL (reference sequence). Trimming stripped 5 bases from V and 3 bases from J, with 18 bases between. The CDR3 extends over 16 amino acids. The CDR3 region has the DNA TGTGCCAGCAGCAACCGGAGGGCTGTTTGGACAGATACGCAGTATTTT. Protein: CASSNRRAVWTDTQYF.

V is TRBV6-2 or TRBV6-3 and J is TRBJ2-5; 7 nucleotides align to TRBD1. The CDR3 has 14 amino acids. V gave up 8 bases and J gave up 2 bases; unmatched junction bases: 8. Germline assignment: CDR1 MNHEY and CDR2 SVGEGT. The DNA for the CDR3 is TGTGCCAGCTACCGAGGGGGCCCTCAAGAGACCCAGTACTTC. The encoded protein is CASYRGGPQETQYF.

This clonotype was detected a few times. The J gene is TRBJ2-3, the V gene TRBV7-6; 11 positions agree with TRBD2. J was trimmed by 3 bases and V by 5 bases; bases with no gene match: 22. This CDR3 has 21 residues. Germline CDR1 SGHVS, CDR2 FNYEAQ. CDR3 bases: TGTGCCAGCAGCGCGCCACTTGATTTAGCGGGGGGGCAAGAGCCGACAGATACGCAGTATTTT. Encoded protein: CASSAPLDLAGGQEPTDTQYF. The whole variable domain, remainder taken from reference TRBV7-6 and TRBJ2-3, is GAGVSQSPRYKVTKRGQDVALRCDPISGHVSLYWYRQALGQGPEFLTYFNYEAQQDKSGLPNDRFSAERPEGSISTLTIQRTEQRDSAMYRCASSAPLDLAGGQEPTDTQYFGPGTRLTVL.

V gene TRBV6-2 or TRBV6-3 combines with J gene TRBJ1-6, with D possibly matching TRBD1 (6 bases). The V gene lost 2 bases and the J gene lost 6 bases, with 8 bases spanning the gap. CDR3 size: 14 residues. Germline loops: CDR1 MNHEY, CDR2 SVGEGT. CDR3 residues: CASSYGRGNSPLHF. CDR3 bases: TGTGCCAGCAGTTACGGCAGGGGTAATTCACCCCTCCACTTT.

V is TRBV29-1 and J is TRBJ2-2; 7 nucleotides align to TRBD1. The junction had 14 bases not matched to a gene; V was cut back by 5 bases and J by 8 bases. This CDR3 contains 15 residues. CDR1 is SQVTM, CDR2 ANQGSEA, per germline. The CDR3 here is CSVNRGLRGRGELFF. The CDR3 DNA reads as TGCAGCGTTAACAGGGGCTTAAGGGGCCGGGGGGAGCTGTTTTTT.

The genes are TRBV12-3 or TRBV12-4 and TRBJ2-3; maybe TRBD2 (5 bases). The CDR3 has 14 residues. Trimming took off 6 bases at V and 4 bases at J, with 14 bases between the two ends. CDR3 coding DNA: TGTGCCAGCAGCCAAAGAACGGGGTCAGATACGCAGTATTTT. Protein sequence: CASSQRTGSDTQYF.

In its sample, this clonotype was seen many times. This chain joins TRBV28 and TRBJ2-7; D ambiguous. CDR3 length: 13 residues. Germline V gene lookup returns CDR1 MDHEN and CDR2 SYDVKM. Trimming pared 8 bases from V and 0 bases from J, leaving 11 bases between. CDR3 in DNA: TGTGCCAGCCGATCGGGCAGCTCCTACGAGCAGTACTTC. Amino acid sequence: CASRSGSSYEQYF. The variable domain in full, completed from reference TRBV28 and TRBJ2-7, reads DVKVTQSSRYLVKRTGEKVFLECVQDMDHENMFWYRQDPGLGLRLIYFSYDVKMKEKGDIPEGYSVSREKKERFSLILESASTNQTSMYLCASRSGSSYEQYFGPGTRLTVT.

This chain uses TRBV12-3 or TRBV12-4 with TRBJ1-2; unclear D gene. The CDR3 length is 13 residues. The germline V and J ends were trimmed by 5 bases and 0 bases, with 7 bases remaining between them. CDR3 DNA: TGTGCCAGCAGTAAGAAAGCTAACTATGGCTACACCTTC. Its translation is CASSKKANYGYTF.

The chain carries TRBV29-1 and TRBJ2-1; 15 bases map to TRBD2. CDR1 is SQVTM and CDR2 is ANQGSEA in the germline V gene. V lost 5 bases to trimming and J lost 5 bases; unmatched junction nucleotides: 4. CDR3 length: 15 amino acids. The CDR3 is CSVRTSGGVNNEQFF. CDR3 DNA sequence: TGCAGCGTTCGGACTAGCGGGGGGGTAAACAATGAGCAGTTCTTC.

This clonotype turned up a few times. The gene calls are TRBV7-2 and TRBJ2-3; 8 bases align to TRBD2. The germline gives CDR1 SGHTA, CDR2 FQGNSA. V trimming: 5 bases; J trimming: 9 bases; junction bases outside the gene matches: 7. The CDR3 sequence is 13 residues long. DNA of the CDR3: TGTGCCAGCAGCCAACGGGGGGGTCAGACGCAGTATTTT. Translation: CASSQRGGQTQYF.

The chain employs TRBV24-1 and TRBJ2-1, with 8 bases aligning to TRBD1. The J call may be wrong; the DNA end is better matched by TRBJ2-7. Germline V gene lookup returns CDR1 KGHDR and CDR2 SFDVKD. This CDR3 has 15 amino acids. DNA for the CDR3: TGTGCCACCAGTGCGAGGGGACAGGCCTACAATGAGCAGTACTTC. Protein product: CATSARGQAYNEQYF.

This rearrangement joins TRBV2 to TRBJ2-5; 7 nucleotides line up with TRBD1. CDR1 and CDR2 (germline): SNHLY, FYNNEI. The junction had 2 bases not matched to a gene; V was cut back by 2 bases and J by 5 bases. This CDR3 is built from 13 residues. The CDR3 region has the DNA TGTGCCAGCAGTGAATTCAGGGGGGAGACCCAGTACTTC. Translated: CASSEFRGETQYF.

The chain couples TRBV6-2 or TRBV6-3 to TRBJ2-4, with D possibly called TRBD1 or TRBD2 (5 bases each). The CDR3 is 14 residues long. Germline loops: CDR1 MNHEY, CDR2 SVGEGT. The V end was cut by 6 bases, the J end by 1 base, with 10 bases between. DNA for the CDR3: TGTGCCAGCAGCCCGTGGGGGGCCAAAAACATTCAGTACTTC. Amino acid sequence: CASSPWGAKNIQYF.

J is TRBJ2-3 and V is TRBV10-1; 8 bases match TRBD1. This CDR3 contains 15 residues. Germline CDR1 is WNHNN and CDR2 is SYGVQD (reference sequence). With V trimmed by 7 bases and J by 3 bases, 9 bases remained unmatched. The CDR3 region is CASNDRGGPTDTQYF. The CDR3 DNA sequence: TGCGCCAGCAATGACAGGGGTGGTCCTACAGATACGCAGTATTTT.

This clonotype turned up a few times. The CDR3 DNA follows: TGTGCCAGCGGTGGGACCTACCAAGAGACCCAGTACTTC. The encoded protein is CASGGTYQETQYF. V and J are TRBV6-5 and TRBJ2-5; D is possibly TRBD1 or TRBD2 (5 bases each). Trimming removed 8 bases from V and 0 bases from J, with 10 bases in between. The CDR3 extends over 13 amino acids. The germline CDR1 and CDR2 sequences are MNHEY and SVGAGI.

This clonotype was seen more than once but under ten times. This chain connects TRBV10-2 to TRBJ1-2; weak D call: TRBD1 (6 bases). V dropped 3 bases and J dropped 0 bases, with 14 bases sitting between them. Germline V gene lookup returns CDR1 WSHSY and CDR2 SAAADI. This CDR3 has 16 amino acids. The CDR3 bases are TGCGCCAGCAGTGATCGGCCCGGGACATCTAACTATGGCTACACCTTC. Its translation: CASSDRPGTSNYGYTF.

CDR3 DNA sequence: TGTGCCAGCCGGACAGGGGCGAGTGCCTACGAGCAGTACTTC. Its protein product is CASRTGASAYEQYF. The rearrangement uses TRBV27 and TRBJ2-4, with 9 bases fitting TRBD1. Gene TRBJ2-7 matches the end of the DNA better, so the J call may be wrong. Germline CDR1 reads MNHEY; CDR2 reads SMNVEV (reference sequence). The CDR3 runs to 14 residues.